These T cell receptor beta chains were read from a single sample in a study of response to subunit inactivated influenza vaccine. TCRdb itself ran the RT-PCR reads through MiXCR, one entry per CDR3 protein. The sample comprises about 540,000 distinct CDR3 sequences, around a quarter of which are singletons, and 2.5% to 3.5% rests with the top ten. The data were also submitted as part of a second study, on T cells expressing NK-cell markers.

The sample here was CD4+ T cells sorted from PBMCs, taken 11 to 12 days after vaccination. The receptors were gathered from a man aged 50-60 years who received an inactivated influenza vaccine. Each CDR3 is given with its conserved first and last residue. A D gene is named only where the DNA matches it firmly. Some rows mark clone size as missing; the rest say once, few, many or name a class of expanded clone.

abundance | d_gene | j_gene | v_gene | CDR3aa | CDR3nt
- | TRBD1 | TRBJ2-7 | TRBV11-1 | CASSSNRGRTLYYEQYF | TGTGCCAGCAGCTCGAACAGGGGGCGGACTCTGTACTACGAGCAGTACTTC
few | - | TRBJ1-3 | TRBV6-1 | CASTLRQAGNTIYF | TGTGCCAGCACCCTGAGACAGGCTGGAAACACCATATATTTT
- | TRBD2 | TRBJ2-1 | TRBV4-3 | CASSQDPWTSIQSEQFF | TGCGCCAGCAGCCAAGACCCTTGGACTAGCATCCAATCTGAGCAGTTCTTC
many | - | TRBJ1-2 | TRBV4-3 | CASSQDSGRDYGYTF | TGCGCCAGCAGCCAAGATAGCGGCCGGGACTATGGCTACACCTTC
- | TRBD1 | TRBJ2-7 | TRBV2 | CASSDPGQGSYEQYF | TGTGCCAGCAGTGACCCGGGACAGGGATCCTACGAGCAGTACTTC
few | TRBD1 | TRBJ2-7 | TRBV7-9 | CASIGMKDRVDSYEQYF | TGTGCCAGCATCGGGATGAAGGACAGGGTAGACTCCTACGAGCAGTACTTC
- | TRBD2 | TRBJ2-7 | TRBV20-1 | CSARRLAGGRKSSSYEQYF | TGCAGTGCTAGACGGCTAGCGGGAGGCCGGAAATCGAGCTCCTACGAGCAGTACTTC
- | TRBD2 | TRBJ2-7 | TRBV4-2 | CASSQEGLAGVGEQYF | TGTGCCAGCAGCCAAGAAGGCCTAGCGGGAGTTGGCGAGCAGTACTTC
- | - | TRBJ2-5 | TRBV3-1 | CASSQGRVETQYF | TGTGCCAGCAGCCAGGGGCGCGTTGAGACCCAGTACTTC
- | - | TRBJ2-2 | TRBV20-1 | CSAHHGTPNTGELFF | TGCAGTGCCCACCACGGGACTCCGAACACCGGGGAGCTGTTTTTT
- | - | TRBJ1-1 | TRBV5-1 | CASSPGAGEAFF | TGCGCCAGCAGCCCGGGTGCAGGTGAAGCTTTCTTT
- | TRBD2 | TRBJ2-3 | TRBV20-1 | CSARLSGTSGGGAQYF | TGCAGTGCTAGACTGTCCGGGACTAGCGGGGGGGGCGCGCAGTATTTT
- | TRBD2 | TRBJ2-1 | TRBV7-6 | CASSLSIRLAGENNEQFF | TGTGCCAGCAGCTTATCCATCAGACTAGCGGGAGAGAACAATGAGCAGTTCTTC
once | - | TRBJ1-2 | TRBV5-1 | CASSPDKDGYTF | TGCGCCAGCAGCCCTGACAAAGATGGGTACACCTTC
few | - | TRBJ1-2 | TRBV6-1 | CASSPLDSNYGYTF | TGTGCCAGCAGCCCCCTGGACAGTAACTATGGCTACACCTTC
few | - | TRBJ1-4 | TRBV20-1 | CSAAVGAANEKLFF | TGCAGTGCCGCCGTCGGGGCTGCTAATGAAAAACTGTTTTTT
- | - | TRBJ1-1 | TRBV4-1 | CASSHLRARKNTEAFF | TGCGCCAGCAGCCACCTAAGGGCGCGTAAGAACACTGAAGCTTTCTTT